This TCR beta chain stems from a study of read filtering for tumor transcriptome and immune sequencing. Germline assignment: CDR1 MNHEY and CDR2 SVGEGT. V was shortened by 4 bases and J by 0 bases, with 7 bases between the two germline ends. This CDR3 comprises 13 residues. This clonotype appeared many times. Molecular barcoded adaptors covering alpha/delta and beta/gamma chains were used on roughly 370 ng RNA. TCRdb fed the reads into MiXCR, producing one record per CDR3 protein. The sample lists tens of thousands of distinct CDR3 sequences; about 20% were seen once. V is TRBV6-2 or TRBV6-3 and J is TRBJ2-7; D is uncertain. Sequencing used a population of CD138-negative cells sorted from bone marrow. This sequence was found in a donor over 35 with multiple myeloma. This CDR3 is CASSSANSYEQYF. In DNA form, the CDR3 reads TGTGCCAGCAGTTCAGCAAACTCCTACGAGCAGTACTTC.